What follows is one T cell receptor beta chain and its context. Its cognate antigen is unknown. These data originate in a study of naive and memory T cell subsets. Germline V gene lookup returns CDR1 SGHTA and CDR2 FQGTGA. Trimming took off 3 bases at V and 3 bases at J, with 9 bases between the two ends. The CDR3 loop spans 15 amino acids. Study-level findings and limits: A few larger clonotypes appeared in naive repertoires, especially CD8, possibly memory cells re-expressing CD45RA. From naive to CM, EM and EMRA, diversity decreased and Gini increased. In naive cells, over 95% of TCR sequences were seen only once.

An equimolar mix of two oligonucleotides served as the beta constant-region primer for TRBC1 and TRBC2. Nested alpha and beta constant-region primers with the SP2 primer drove four PCR rounds on ligated cDNA. The cDNA 3' end received a ligated single-stranded oligonucleotide carrying the SP2 primer and a 12-nucleotide UMI. TCRdb reprocessed the UMI-ligation and nested PCR reads with MiXCR, giving one entry per CDR3 protein. The table has about 150,000 distinct CDR3 sequences, roughly 22% seen once. The TCR was taken from a human donor in good health. This chain uses TRBV7-3 with TRBJ2-6; possible D gene TRBD2, 6 bases. Sequenced input: naive CD4+ T cells from blood. CDR3 coding DNA: TGTGCCAGCAGCTTCGGGACTTTTGGGGCCAACGTCCTGACTTTC. This codes for CASSFGTFGANVLTF.